Below, 11 T cell receptor beta chains from the same sample are listed, as sequenced in a study of control samples from healthy donors and cancer patients. Clones were sequenced by immunoSEQ multiplex PCR, and TCRdb holds only the in-frame ones, with some missing. The sample shows some 150,000 clones, over 85% of them seen only once. Sequencing input: blood. These receptors all stem from a man aged 50-59 years in good health.

This clone was recorded once. J is TRBJ2-7 and V is TRBV10-3; D remains ambiguous. This CDR3 has 12 residues. V lost 7 bases, J lost 3 bases, and 10 bases lay in between. Germline CDR1 and CDR2: ENHRY and SYGVKD. In DNA, the CDR3 is TGTGCCATCACCCCGGACGGCTACGAGCAGTACTTC. Protein: CAITPDGYEQYF.

V and J are TRBV18 and TRBJ2-1; 8 positions agree with TRBD2. The J segment lost 7 bases and the V segment lost 0 bases, leaving 5 bases of the junction unmatched. Germline V gene sequence: CDR1 KGHSH, CDR2 LQKENI. The CDR3 totals 15 residues. The CDR3 DNA reads as TGTGCCAGCTCACCACCCGCGGGGGGTACAAATGAGCAGTTCTTC. As protein: CASSPPAGGTNEQFF.

This chain uses TRBV24-1 with TRBJ2-2; 9 bases fit TRBD1. Germline V gives CDR1 KGHDR, CDR2 SFDVKD. Losses at the gene ends were 3 bases for V and 5 bases for J; bases not matched to a gene: 6. The CDR3 runs to 16 residues. The CDR3 sequence is CATSDPDRGTTGELFF. As DNA, the CDR3 is TGTGCCACCAGTGATCCGGACAGGGGAACAACCGGGGAGCTGTTTTTT.

J is TRBJ1-3 and V is TRBV10-3; D call uncertain. V lost 3 bases to trimming and J lost 7 bases, with 7 bases between them. The CDR3 sequence is 12 residues long. CDR1 and CDR2 (germline): ENHRY, SYGVKD. Here the CDR3 reads CAISEMGNTIYF. The CDR3 bases are TGTGCCATCAGTGAAATGGGGAACACCATATATTTT.

This chain links TRBV19 with TRBJ2-7; tentative D call: TRBD1 (6 bases). CDR1 is LNHDA and CDR2 is SQIVND in the germline V gene (reference sequence). This CDR3 comprises 14 residues. V gave up 10 bases and J gave up 2 bases, with 18 bases separating them. CDR3 nucleotides: TGTGCCACCGCCGTTGCACAGGGAACCTACGAGCAGTACTTC. The encoded protein is CATAVAQGTYEQYF.

In DNA form, the CDR3 reads TGTGCCAGCAGTTACGCTGGGTACGAGCAGTACTTC. Protein sequence: CASSYAGYEQYF. The chain has TRBV6-5 and TRBJ2-7; no clear D. The germline V and J ends were trimmed by 2 bases and 4 bases, with 6 bases remaining between them. This CDR3 comprises 12 residues. Germline CDR1 MNHEY, CDR2 SVGAGI.

The chain carries TRBV3-1 (or the pseudogene TRBV3-2) and TRBJ1-4; D gene uncertain. Trimming left V 6 bases short and J 2 bases short, with 10 bases between. The length of the CDR3 is 14 residues. CDR1 is LGHDT, CDR2 YNNKEL, per germline (reference sequence). In DNA form, the CDR3 reads TGTGCCAGCAGAGATGTGAGCACTAATGAAAAACTGTTTTTT. Protein: CASRDVSTNEKLFF.

The chain has TRBV3-1 (or the pseudogene TRBV3-2) and TRBJ1-3; D is ambiguous. Germline CDR1 and CDR2: LGHDT and YNNKEL (reference sequence). The CDR3 loop spans 17 amino acids. The ends were cut back, 2 bases at V and 2 bases at J, with 16 bases in the middle. The CDR3 is CASSQRVLDRAGNTIYF. The CDR3 DNA reads TGTGCCAGCAGCCAACGGGTCCTTGATCGGGCTGGAAACACCATATATTTT.

This sequence joins TRBV28 and TRBJ1-3; D gene uncertain. The V gene's germline CDR1 is MDHEN and CDR2 SYDVKM. The CDR3 runs to 14 residues. Trimming shortened V by 7 bases and J by 4 bases, and 14 bases separated the two germline ends. DNA of the CDR3: TGTGCCAGCACGACCCGGGTCAGGGGAAACACCATATATTTT. Its translation: CASTTRVRGNTIYF.

Regarding this clone: A junction end diverges from the germline sequence, so it may reflect a read error. This same CDR3 is encoded by further DNA sequences in the sample. The CDR3: CASRVSATNTEAFF. CDR3 bases: TGTGCCAGCAGAGTCTCGGCAACGAACACCGAAGCTTTCTTT. V gene TRBV2 combines with J gene TRBJ1-1, with D unclear. CDR1 is SNHLY, CDR2 FYNNEI, per germline. The CDR3 extends over 14 amino acids.

The rearrangement joins TRBV18 to TRBJ2-3; D is possibly TRBD1 or TRBD2 (5 bases each). This CDR3 region has 15 residues. Germline assignment: CDR1 KGHSH and CDR2 LQKENI. Between the trimmed V and J ends, which lost 3 bases and 4 bases, there was a span of 14 bases. CDR3 DNA sequence: TGTGCCAGCTCACCCTCCGTGGGGGAACCAGATACGCAGTATTTT. It yields the protein CASSPSVGEPDTQYF.